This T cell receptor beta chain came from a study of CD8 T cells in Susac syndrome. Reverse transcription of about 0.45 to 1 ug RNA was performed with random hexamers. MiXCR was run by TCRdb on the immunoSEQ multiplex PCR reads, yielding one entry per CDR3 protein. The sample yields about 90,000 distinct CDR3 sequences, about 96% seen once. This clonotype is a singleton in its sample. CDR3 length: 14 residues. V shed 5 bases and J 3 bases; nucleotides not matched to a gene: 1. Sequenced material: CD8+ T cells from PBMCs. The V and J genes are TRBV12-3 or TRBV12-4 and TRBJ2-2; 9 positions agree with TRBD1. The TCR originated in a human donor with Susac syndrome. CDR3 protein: CASSTGGYTGELFF. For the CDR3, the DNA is TGTGCCAGCAGTACAGGGGGCTACACCGGGGAGCTGTTTTTT.